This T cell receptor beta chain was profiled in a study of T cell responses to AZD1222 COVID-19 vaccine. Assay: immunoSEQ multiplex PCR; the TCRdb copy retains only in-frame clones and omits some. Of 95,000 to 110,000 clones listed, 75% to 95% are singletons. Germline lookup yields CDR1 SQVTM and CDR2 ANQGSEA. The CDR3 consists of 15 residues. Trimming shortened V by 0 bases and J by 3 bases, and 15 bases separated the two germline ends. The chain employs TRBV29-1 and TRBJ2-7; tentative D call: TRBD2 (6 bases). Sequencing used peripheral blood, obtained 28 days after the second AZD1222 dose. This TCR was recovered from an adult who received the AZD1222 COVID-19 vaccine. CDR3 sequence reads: CSVEESSWGLYEQYF. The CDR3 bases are TGCAGCGTTGAAGAATCTAGCTGGGGACTCTACGAGCAGTACTTC.